The clone carrying this T cell receptor beta chain was seen once. With 6 bases removed from V and 3 bases from J, the gap between germline ends came to 17 bases. There are 15 residues in the CDR3. Germline CDR1 and CDR2: PRHDT and FYEKMQ (reference sequence). This sample was included in a study of blood T cells in healthy people across ages. The second PCR ran about 7 to 12 cycles with a sample-barcoded 5' primer and J-beta primers. Each CDR3 protein is one row after TCRdb ran MiXCR on the 5' RACE reads. The data hold approximately 2,000,000 distinct CDR3 sequences, with more than 35% observed a single time.

This receptor was identified in a human donor in good health. Sequenced input: blood. The chain links TRBV13 to TRBJ1-2; tentatively, D is TRBD1 (6 bases). Here the CDR3 DNA reads TGTGCCAGCAGTGAAGGACAGAGAATTTACTATGGCTACACCTTC. It is translated as CASSEGQRIYYGYTF.